This TCR beta chain originates from a study of T cells in tumors after PD-1 blockade. The germline V gene encodes CDR1 SEHNR and CDR2 FQNEAQ (reference sequence). V lost 4 bases and J lost 4; bases outside the gene matches: 6. CDR3 length: 15 residues. About this clone itself: Its antigen is unidentified.

General study results and limits: Peripheral recruitment is suggested, as some novel exhausted tumor clones were in pre-treatment blood.

Input was about 616 ng to 6,500 ng of genomic DNA from tumor or blood. The assay was immunoSEQ multiplex PCR, and TCRdb's table has in-frame clones only and misses some. Here the sample spans 50,000 to 75,000 clones, about 74% being singletons. The TCR was taken from a human donor with basal cell carcinoma. The source was PBMCs, collected after anti-PD-1 treatment. The chain has TRBV7-9 and TRBJ1-4; 7 nucleotides agree with TRBD1. The CDR3: CASSSMGQRNEKLFF. CDR3 DNA sequence: TGTGCCAGCAGCTCTATGGGACAGCGTAATGAAAAACTGTTTTTT.